This T cell receptor (beta chain) was observed in a study of T cells in Graves' hyperthyroidism and ophthalmopathy. Amplified TCR beta CDR3 regions came from RNA transcripts. A first-round RT-PCR of the TCR CDR3 used the HTBI primer set. MiXCR, run by TCRdb on the multiplex PCR reads, gives a single entry per CDR3 protein. Among fewer than 550,000 distinct CDR3 sequences listed, roughly 24% were seen once. The germline V gene has CDR1 SGHRS and CDR2 YFSETQ. This CDR3 is built from 15 residues. V lost 2 bases and J lost 1; bases outside the gene matches: 2. This clonotype showed up just a few times. The receptor's source is a woman younger than 45 with Graves' ophthalmopathy. What was sequenced was blood. The rearrangement links TRBV5-1 to TRBJ2-2; 7 nucleotides line up with TRBD1. CDR3 in DNA: TGCGCCAGCAGCTTTCCAGGGGGGAACACCGGGGAGCTGTTTTTT. This codes for CASSFPGGNTGELFF.